The clone carrying this TCR beta chain was detected many times. The CDR3 is made up of 13 amino acids. The ends were cut back, 7 bases at V and 5 bases at J, with 14 bases in the middle. Germline V lookup: CDR1 MNHNS, CDR2 SASEGT. This entry belongs to a study of response to subunit inactivated influenza vaccine. TCRdb reprocessed the RT-PCR reads with MiXCR, giving one entry per CDR3 protein. Among about 570,000 distinct CDR3 sequences listed, around 11% were seen once. These same data were also listed under a study on T cells expressing NK-cell markers. As that report states: With UMIs, 5'RACE template switching was used to make TCR beta cDNA. Sorted CD3+CD56+NKG2C+, CD3+CD56+NKG2C- and CD3+CD56-NKG2C+ T cells supplied TCR beta repertoires. Seven of the eight sequenced donors were classified as HCMV-seropositive, and one was classified as seronegative. Dominant NKG2C+ clonotypes accounted for roughly 1.0-7.0% of CD8+ T cells in about six donors.

The chain joins TRBV6-1 to TRBJ1-1; no reliable D call. The receptor comes from a middle-aged man who received an inactivated influenza vaccine. This material consisted of PBMCs from blood, taken on the day of vaccination. The CDR3 nucleotides are TGTGCCAGCACGGTGTCCCTGGGTACTGAAGCTTTCTTT. Protein product: CASTVSLGTEAFF.